Below, 3 T cell receptor delta chains from the same sample are listed, as sequenced in a study of gamma-delta T cells after stem cell transplantation. TCRdb re-analyzed the RT-PCR reads via CATT. This sample has under 8,000 delta-chain clones, with 14% to 15% found just once. Material for sequencing was gamma-delta T cells. The receptor set was obtained from a human donor. It is not recorded whose cells these are; they may come from a transplant donor.

This clone was detected a few times. The V gene is TRDV1, the J gene TRDJ1, with D possibly being TRDD3 (5 bases). Trimming removed 2 bases at V and 3 bases at J, with 16 bases between. Germline CDR1 reads TSWWSYY; CDR2 reads QGS. The CDR3 runs 16 residues. The CDR3 spells CALGESRRGGPDKLIF. CDR3 sequence (DNA): TGTGCTCTTGGGGAATCACGTCGAGGGGGCCCCGATAAACTCATCTTT.

This clone was detected only a few times. Just one base apart from a much larger clone, this may be a read error. The V and J genes are TRDV2 and TRDJ2; D is ambiguous. Germline assignment: CDR1 GEAIGNYY and CDR2 EKD. The CDR3 runs 17 residues. Trimming pared 0 bases from V and 4 bases from J, leaving 17 bases between. CDR3 sequence: CACDTASGSLKTAQLFF. As DNA, the CDR3 is TGTGCCTGTGACACCGCATCGGGGTCGTTGAAGACAGCACAACTCTTCTTT.

The chain uses TRDV2 and TRDJ1; 11 nucleotides agree with TRDD3. With 7 bases clipped from V and 2 bases from J, the junction kept 8 bases outside the gene matches. The CDR3 is 15 residues long. Per germline, CDR1 GEAIGNYY and CDR2 EKD. The DNA of the CDR3 is TGTGCCTGCGACGTACTGGGGGATATGACCGATAAACTCATCTTT. Its translation is CACDVLGDMTDKLIF.